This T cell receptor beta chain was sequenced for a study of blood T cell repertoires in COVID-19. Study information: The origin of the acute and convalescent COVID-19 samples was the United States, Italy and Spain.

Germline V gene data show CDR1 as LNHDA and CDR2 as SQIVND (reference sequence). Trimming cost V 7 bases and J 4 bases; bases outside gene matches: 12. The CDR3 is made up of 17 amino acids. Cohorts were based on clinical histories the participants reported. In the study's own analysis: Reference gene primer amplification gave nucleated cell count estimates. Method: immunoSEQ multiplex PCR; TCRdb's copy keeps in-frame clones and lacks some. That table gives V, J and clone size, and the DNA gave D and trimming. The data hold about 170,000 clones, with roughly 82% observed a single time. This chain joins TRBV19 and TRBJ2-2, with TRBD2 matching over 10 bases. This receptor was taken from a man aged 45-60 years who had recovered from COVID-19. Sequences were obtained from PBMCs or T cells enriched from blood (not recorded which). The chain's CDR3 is CASNLASGGIFTGELFF. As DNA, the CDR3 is TGTGCCAGTAACCTGGCTAGCGGGGGAATATTCACCGGGGAGCTGTTTTTT. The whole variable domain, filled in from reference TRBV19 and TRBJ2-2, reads DGGITQSPKYLFRKEGQNVTLSCEQNLNHDAMYWYRQDPGQGLRLIYYSQIVNDFQKGDIAEGYSVSREKKESFPLTVTSAQKNPTAFYLCASNLASGGIFTGELFFGEGSRLTVL.